This T cell receptor beta chain came from a study of shared clonotypes between healthy human individuals. Trimming took 1 base from V and 6 from J; bases not matched to a gene: 8. The CDR3 length is 16 residues. Germline loops: CDR1 SEHNR, CDR2 FQNEAQ (reference sequence). Repertoires were generated with immunoSEQ multiplex PCR, while TCRdb's copy carries only in-frame clones and drops some. This sample has roughly 660,000 clones, with 80% to 95% found just once. This clone was observed once. Source material: memory CD8+ T cells from PBMCs. Subset given: CD45RO+ cells pooled with CCR7-negative TemRA cells. The chain combines TRBV7-9 with TRBJ1-4; TRBD1 aligns across 7 bases. The TCR comes from a man between 18 and 29 years old in good health. Some clones in this sample may be carry-over from other donors' samples. The CDR3 DNA reads as TGTGCCAGCAGCTTAGTAGGCGGACAGGAGGATGAAAAACTGTTTTTT. Its translation is CASSLVGGQEDEKLFF.